This is a list of T cell receptor beta chains from one sample in a study of shared clonotypes between healthy human individuals. The method was immunoSEQ multiplex PCR; TCRdb's version includes in-frame clones alone and lacks a portion of them. The sample lists 700,000 to 950,000 clones, 95% to 97% occurring once. Material for sequencing was naive CD8+ T cells sorted from blood. Receptors originate from a man aged 30-40 years in good health. Each CDR3 is given with its conserved first and last residue. A D gene is named only where the DNA matches it firmly.

D	V	J	CDR3	DNA
NA	TRBV6-6	TRBJ2-7	CASSHSLEAHYEQYF	TGTGCCAGCAGTCACTCTTTGGAGGCGCACTACGAGCAGTACTTC
NA	TRBV7-9	TRBJ2-5	CASSYGQQETQYF	TGTGCCAGCAGCTATGGACAGCAAGAGACCCAGTACTTC
NA	TRBV11-2	TRBJ2-7	CASSLFSGFVASYEQYF	TGTGCCAGCAGCTTATTTTCCGGGTTTGTGGCCTCCTACGAGCAGTACTTC
NA	TRBV27	TRBJ1-2	CASSSNLGASDYGYTF	TGTGCCAGCAGTTCGAATCTGGGGGCATCGGACTATGGCTACACCTTC
NA	TRBV29-1	TRBJ2-7	CSVERGSYEQYF	TGCAGCGTTGAGAGGGGTTCCTACGAGCAGTACTTC
NA	TRBV29-1	TRBJ2-7	CSVVQGTGYEQYF	TGCAGCGTTGTTCAGGGCACAGGCTACGAGCAGTACTTC
NA	TRBV13	TRBJ2-7	CASSLIVRGEQYF	TGTGCCAGCAGCTTAATTGTCAGAGGAGAGCAGTACTTC
NA	TRBV5-1	TRBJ2-7	CASSPSSVAPPYEQYF	TGCGCCAGCAGCCCCAGTTCGGTAGCTCCCCCCTACGAGCAGTACTTC
TRBD2	TRBV15	TRBJ2-2	CATSRDLAGALTGELFF	TGTGCCACCAGCAGAGATTTGGCGGGAGCGCTCACCGGGGAGCTGTTTTTT
NA	TRBV7-2	TRBJ2-2	CASSLVQYTGELFF	TGTGCCAGCAGCTTAGTACAGTACACCGGGGAGCTGTTTTTT
NA	TRBV28	TRBJ2-7	CASSFLSFSYEQYF	TGTGCCAGCAGTTTTCTCAGTTTCTCCTACGAGCAGTACTTC
TRBD2	TRBV15	TRBJ2-7	CATSRDPPGTSGRGHEQYF	TGTGCCACCAGCAGAGATCCCCCGGGAACTAGCGGGAGGGGCCACGAGCAGTACTTC
NA	TRBV7-2	TRBJ1-1	CASSLEVGGGTEAFF	TGTGCCAGCAGCTTAGAGGTTGGGGGAGGCACTGAAGCTTTCTTT
TRBD2	TRBV14	TRBJ2-1	CASSARLAGGDEQFF	TGTGCCAGCAGCGCCAGACTAGCGGGAGGGGATGAGCAGTTCTTC
TRBD1	TRBV6-1	TRBJ2-7	CASSEGTGGIHRITYEQYF	TGTGCCAGCAGTGAGGGGACAGGGGGGATTCATCGAATAACCTACGAGCAGTACTTC
NA	TRBV11-2	TRBJ2-7	CASSFRTGIGFYEQYF	TGTGCCAGCAGCTTTCGTACTGGTATCGGTTTCTACGAGCAGTACTTC
NA	TRBV7-9	TRBJ2-5	CASQREGGTQYF	TGTGCCAGCCAGCGGGAAGGGGGGACCCAGTACTTC
NA	TRBV13	TRBJ2-1	CASSLGSRLLANEQFF	TGTGCCAGCAGCTTAGGCTCTCGCCTCCTCGCCAATGAGCAGTTCTTC
NA	TRBV13	TRBJ1-2	CASSLGGGRRSDGYTF	TGTGCCAGCAGCCTAGGAGGTGGACGGCGTTCTGATGGCTACACCTTC
NA	TRBV7-3	TRBJ2-1	CASSLSGSAGNEQFF	TGTGCCAGCAGCTTATCTGGGAGCGCGGGGAATGAGCAGTTCTTC
TRBD2	TRBV27	TRBJ2-5	CASSLVLAGGIGETQYF	TGTGCCAGCAGTTTAGTACTAGCGGGAGGCATCGGAGAGACCCAGTACTTC
NA	TRBV29-1	TRBJ2-7	CSVVLENYEQYF	TGCAGCGTTGTCCTGGAAAACTACGAGCAGTACTTC
NA	TRBV19	TRBJ2-7	CASSISVGGSYEQYF	TGTGCCAGTAGTATTTCGGTAGGGGGATCCTACGAGCAGTACTTC
NA	TRBV5-1	TRBJ2-7	CASSPSPPYEQYF	TGCGCCAGCAGCCCGTCACCCCCCTACGAGCAGTACTTC
NA	TRBV11-1	TRBJ1-1	CASSKGPMNTEAFF	TGTGCCAGCAGCAAAGGACCAATGAACACTGAAGCTTTCTTT
NA	TRBV9	TRBJ2-3	CASSSSGGTDTDTQYF	TGTGCCAGCAGCTCTAGTGGCGGTACAGACACAGATACGCAGTATTTT
TRBD2	TRBV6-5	TRBJ2-1	CASSPLAGGDNEQFF	TGTGCCAGCAGTCCCCTAGCGGGAGGAGACAATGAGCAGTTCTTC